The T cell receptor (beta chain) under discussion was sequenced for a study of shared clonotypes between healthy human individuals. The junction had 9 bases not matched to a gene; V was cut back by 5 bases and J by 3 bases. CDR1 is SEHNR, CDR2 FQNEAQ, per germline (reference sequence). The CDR3 is 15 amino acids. CD45RO negativity and positive selection for CCR7 defined naive CD8 cells, a population that excluded terminally differentiated effector memory CD45RA+ cells. Some clones are missing from TCRdb's copy, which holds only in-frame ones; the method was immunoSEQ multiplex PCR. The data show some 2,000,000 clones, around 96% seen once.

Sequencing was performed on naive CD8+ T cells sorted from blood. The source is a man between 18 and 35 years old in good health. J is TRBJ2-7 and V is TRBV7-9; TRBD2 matches at 8 bases. The DNA of the CDR3 is TGTGCCAGCAGCACGGAAGGGAGCGGGGGCTACGAGCAGTACTTC. Protein product: CASSTEGSGGYEQYF.